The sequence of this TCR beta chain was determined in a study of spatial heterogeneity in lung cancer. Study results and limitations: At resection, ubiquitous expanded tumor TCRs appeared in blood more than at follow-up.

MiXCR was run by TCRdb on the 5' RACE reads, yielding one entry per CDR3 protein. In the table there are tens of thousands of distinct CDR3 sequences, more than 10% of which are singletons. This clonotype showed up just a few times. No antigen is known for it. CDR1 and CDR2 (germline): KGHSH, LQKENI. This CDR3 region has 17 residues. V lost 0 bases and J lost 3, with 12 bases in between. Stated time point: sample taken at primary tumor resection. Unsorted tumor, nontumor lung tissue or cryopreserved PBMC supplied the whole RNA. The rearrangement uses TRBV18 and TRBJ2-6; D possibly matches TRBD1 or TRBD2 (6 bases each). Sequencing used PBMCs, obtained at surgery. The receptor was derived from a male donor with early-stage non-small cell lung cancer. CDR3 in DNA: TGTGCCAGCTCACCACCGACGGGGGCGGATGGGGCCAACGTCCTGACTTTC. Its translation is CASSPPTGADGANVLTF.